Detailed here is one T cell receptor (beta chain). Its antigen is as yet unknown. The CMV serostatus of this donor went unrecorded. The sample comes from a study of cytomegalovirus exposure and HLA in healthy donors. Study-level points and caveats: Sequencing likely caused a cluster of highly shared sequence variants.

Per the germline V gene, CDR1 is MNHNS and CDR2 is SASEGT. The CDR3 consists of 16 residues. The V end was cut by 0 bases, the J end by 0 bases, with 11 bases between. 13 Jbeta primers and 60 Vbeta primers were used for the PCR. Assay: immunoSEQ multiplex PCR; the TCRdb copy retains only in-frame clones and omits some. The repertoire holds some 60,000 clones, with 65% to 90% as singletons. The chain carries TRBV6-1 and TRBJ1-1, with a weak D call TRBD1 (5 bases). The sequencing input was PBMCs. The clonotype originates from a human donor in good health. Written as DNA, the CDR3 is TGTGCCAGCAGTGAAGCGCTCCCACAGGTGAACACTGAAGCTTTCTTT. Translation gives CASSEALPQVNTEAFF.